This section outlines one TCR beta chain sequence together with its context. The record originates from a study of blood T cell repertoires in COVID-19. Study details: Acute and convalescent COVID-19 samples came from the United States, Italy and Spain. The cDNA or gDNA used as material had been derived from T cells, B-cell-depleted T cells, or PBMCs.

Original data processing: By means of reference gene primer amplification, nucleated cell counts were estimated. TCRdb's table, derived via immunoSEQ multiplex PCR, lists solely in-frame clones and lacks some. That table gives V, J and clone size, and the DNA gave D and trimming. The repertoire holds over 60,000 clones, with about 88% as singletons. Per the germline V gene, CDR1 is KGHSH and CDR2 is LQKENI. This CDR3 has 16 amino acids. The trim removed 3 bases at V and 6 bases at J, leaving 12 bases unmatched. This clonotype was sampled from a woman between 45 and 60 years old with active COVID-19. Input material: peripheral blood. The chain couples TRBV18 to TRBJ1-1; 8 bases are a match to TRBD1. The CDR3 sequence is CASSPGTGAPAAEAFF. The CDR3 nucleotides are TGTGCCAGCTCACCCGGGACAGGTGCGCCAGCCGCTGAAGCTTTCTTT.